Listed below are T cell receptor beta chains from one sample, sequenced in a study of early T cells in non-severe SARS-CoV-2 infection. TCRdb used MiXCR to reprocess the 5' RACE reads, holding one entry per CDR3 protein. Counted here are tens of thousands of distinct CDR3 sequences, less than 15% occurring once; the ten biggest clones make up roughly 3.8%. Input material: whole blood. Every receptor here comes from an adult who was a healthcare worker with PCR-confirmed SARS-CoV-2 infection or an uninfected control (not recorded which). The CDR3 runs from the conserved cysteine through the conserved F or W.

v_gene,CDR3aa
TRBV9,CASSSGQGATGELFF
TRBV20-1,CSAQPGGTGELFF
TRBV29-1,CSVEAGGDRGNEQYF
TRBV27,CASRTSGYNEQFF
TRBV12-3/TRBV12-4,CASSWTSGRSYEQYF
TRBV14,CASSHLSLAGGPGEQFF
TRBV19,CASSGTGGPNQPQHF
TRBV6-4,CASSSGARGYTF
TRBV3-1,CASSPGTARSPLHF
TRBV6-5,CASSPLGGYEQYF
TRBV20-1,CSARDSLLAGLTDTQYF
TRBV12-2,CASRPRSLEAGPYEQYF
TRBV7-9,CASSLLDHRNDEQYF
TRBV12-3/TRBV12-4,CASSFGTSGSSQETQYF
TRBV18,CASSPSNLKSYEQYF
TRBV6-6,CASSRGRAQFF
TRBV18,CASSRDRDPRGYGYTF
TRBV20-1,CSAIWQDNEQFF
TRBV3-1,CASSLGPAGHRELFF
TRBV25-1,CASSEWASGALYEQYF
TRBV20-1,CSPQDSPYNEQFF
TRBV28,CASSSNRGREQFF
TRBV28,CASSGMQGAINIQYF
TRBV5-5,CASSSFWGQANTEAFF
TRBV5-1,CASSYGGSAAPNTEAFF
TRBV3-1,CASSQGGSEQYF
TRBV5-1,CASSWGVAGETQYF
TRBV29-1,CSSHQGNEQFF
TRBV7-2,CASSLYGRDTEAFF
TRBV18,CASSPPGRAGSDTQYF
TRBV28,CASSEPNLPYLAGGRARNPDTQYF